Listed below are T cell receptor beta chains from one sample, sequenced in a study of CD8 T cells in Susac syndrome. One entry per CDR3 protein, called by TCRdb with MiXCR from the immunoSEQ multiplex PCR reads. The table has approximately 300,000 distinct CDR3 sequences, about nine tenths seen once. The sequenced material came from CD8+ T cells from PBMCs. These receptors were collected from a human donor with multiple sclerosis. The CDR3 runs from the conserved cysteine through the conserved F or W. A D gene is named only where the DNA matches it firmly. Expanded clones are given a class, and other clones once, few, many or no size at all.

V gene	J gene	clone size	D gene	CDR3 protein	CDR3 DNA
TRBV13	TRBJ2-3	-	-	CASSWGLPDTQYF	TGTGCCAGCAGCTGGGGGCTGCCAGATACGCAGTATTTT
TRBV28	TRBJ2-5	-	-	CASSLDRTQETQYF	TGTGCCAGCAGTTTAGATAGAACCCAAGAGACCCAGTACTTC
TRBV7-9	TRBJ2-5	-	-	CASSLALGGAGETQYF	TGTGCCAGCAGCTTAGCGTTGGGGGGCGCAGGAGAGACCCAGTACTTC
TRBV14	TRBJ2-5	once	-	CASSQSAVNMGRTQYF	TGTGCCAGCAGCCAATCAGCAGTCAACATGGGGAGGACCCAGTACTTC
TRBV30	TRBJ2-4	-	TRBD2	CAWSPDSGLVDIQYF	TGTGCCTGGAGCCCTGACTCGGGACTAGTTGACATTCAGTACTTC
TRBV5-5	TRBJ1-5	once	-	CASKGYSNQPQHF	TGTGCCAGCAAGGGGTACAGCAATCAGCCCCAGCATTTT
TRBV4-1	TRBJ2-5	-	TRBD1	CASSQPGTEETQYF	TGCGCCAGCAGCCAACCAGGGACAGAAGAGACCCAGTACTTC
TRBV29-1	TRBJ1-1	-	-	CSVGMNTEAFF	TGCAGCGTGGGTATGAACACTGAAGCTTTCTTT
TRBV2	TRBJ1-1	once	-	CASSEGGMNTEAFF	TGTGCCAGCAGTGAGGGGGGGATGAACACTGAAGCTTTCTTT
TRBV12-3/TRBV12-4	TRBJ1-4	-	TRBD1	CASNPTGSPPLEKLFF	TGTGCCAGCAATCCGACAGGGTCGCCCCCGCTTGAAAAACTGTTTTTT
TRBV20-1	TRBJ1-1	-	-	CSARDRQAPTEAFF	TGCAGTGCTAGAGATCGACAGGCGCCCACTGAAGCTTTCTTT
TRBV7-9	TRBJ2-7	once	TRBD2	CASGSVAGGNAEQYF	TGTGCCAGCGGCTCCGTAGCGGGAGGGAATGCCGAGCAGTACTTC
TRBV6-4	TRBJ2-3	-	-	CASSDSTQGSTDTQYF	TGTGCCAGCAGTGACTCGACGCAGGGGAGCACAGATACGCAGTATTTT
TRBV2	TRBJ2-7	-	TRBD2	CASKPSGDYEQYF	TGTGCCAGCAAGCCTAGCGGGGATTACGAGCAGTACTTC
TRBV7-2	TRBJ2-5	-	TRBD2	CASSTTLAGGGETQYF	TGTGCCAGCAGCACCACCTTAGCGGGAGGAGGGGAGACCCAGTACTTC
TRBV6-2/TRBV6-3	TRBJ2-7	-	-	CASSYYSYEQYF	TGTGCCAGCAGTTACTACTCCTACGAGCAGTACTTC
TRBV7-3	TRBJ1-1	-	TRBD1	CASSYTPTGSGTEAFF	TGTGCCAGCAGCTACACACCGACAGGGTCGGGCACTGAAGCTTTCTTT
TRBV12-3/TRBV12-4	TRBJ2-7	-	TRBD2	CASSSGLASPLYEQYF	TGTGCCAGCAGTTCGGGACTAGCGTCCCCCCTCTACGAGCAGTACTTC
TRBV12-3/TRBV12-4	TRBJ2-3	-	TRBD2	CASSFEAGVYTDTQYF	TGTGCCAGCAGTTTTGAAGCGGGAGTATACACAGATACGCAGTATTTT
TRBV12-3/TRBV12-4	TRBJ2-1	-	TRBD2	CASTFSGRAYNEQFF	TGTGCCAGCACCTTTAGCGGGAGGGCCTACAATGAGCAGTTCTTC
TRBV12-3/TRBV12-4	TRBJ1-4	-	-	CASTWGGGSEKLFF	TGTGCCAGCACCTGGGGGGGAGGGAGTGAAAAACTGTTTTTT
TRBV7-9	TRBJ1-3	-	TRBD1	CASSGTASGNTIYF	TGTGCCAGCAGCGGGACAGCCTCTGGAAACACCATATATTTT
TRBV23-1	TRBJ2-1	-	-	CTSPLTRPYNEQFF	TGCACCAGCCCTCTAACTCGTCCCTACAATGAGCAGTTCTTC
TRBV7-8	TRBJ1-5	-	TRBD1	CASSLETGAYQPQHF	TGTGCCAGCAGCTTGGAGACAGGGGCCTATCAGCCCCAGCATTTT
TRBV12-3/TRBV12-4	TRBJ2-2	once	-	CASMDSNTGELFF	TGTGCCAGCATGGACAGTAACACCGGGGAGCTGTTTTTT
TRBV7-7	TRBJ2-7	-	-	CASSRYRQPRGYEQYF	TGTGCTAGCAGCCGCTACCGCCAGCCCCGGGGGTACGAGCAGTACTTC
TRBV11-1	TRBJ2-5	once	-	CASSLAPEQETQYF	TGTGCCAGCAGCTTAGCCCCGGAGCAAGAGACCCAGTACTTC
TRBV27	TRBJ2-2	-	TRBD2	CASQTGREGTGELFF	TGTGCCAGCCAAACTGGCAGGGAGGGCACCGGGGAGCTGTTTTTT
TRBV4-3	TRBJ2-1	-	TRBD2	CASSQLSGGNYNEQFF	TGCGCCAGCAGCCAACTTAGCGGGGGCAACTACAATGAGCAGTTCTTC
TRBV25-1	TRBJ2-5	-	-	CASSGGEQFLETQYF	TGTGCCAGCAGTGGGGGAGAACAGTTTCTAGAGACCCAGTACTTC
TRBV20-1	TRBJ2-2	-	TRBD1	CSARAGTEPGSGELFF	TGCAGTGCTAGAGCCGGGACAGAGCCTGGTAGCGGGGAGCTGTTTTTT
TRBV21-1	TRBJ2-5	-	-	CASSKGAGPEAKETQYF	TGTGCCAGCAGCAAAGGGGCGGGTCCAGAGGCGAAGGAGACCCAGTACTTC
TRBV6-2/TRBV6-3	TRBJ2-3	once	TRBD2	CASRTYLGGSGRPTDTQYF	TGTGCCAGCAGGACCTACCTGGGGGGTAGCGGGAGACCGACAGATACGCAGTATTTT
TRBV7-9	TRBJ2-7	-	-	CASSLFGSYEQYF	TGTGCCAGCAGCTTATTTGGGTCCTACGAGCAGTACTTC
TRBV27	TRBJ2-3	-	-	CASSLLVGADTQYF	TGTGCCAGCAGTTTATTAGTCGGAGCAGATACGCAGTATTTT
TRBV20-1	TRBJ2-2	-	-	CSASFGELFF	TGCAGTGCTAGTTTCGGGGAGCTGTTTTTT
TRBV9	TRBJ2-5	-	TRBD2	CASSIHAAQRGQETQYF	TGTGCCAGCAGCATCCATGCGGCGCAGCGGGGCCAAGAGACCCAGTACTTC
TRBV19	TRBJ2-7	-	-	CASSIGAGMAYEQYF	TGTGCCAGTAGTATAGGGGCAGGGATGGCCTACGAGCAGTACTTC